Each of the 15 T cell receptor beta chains below was sequenced from the same sample in a study of blood T cell repertoires in COVID-19. The data were produced by immunoSEQ multiplex PCR, yet TCRdb's version contains in-frame clones alone and is incomplete. The data contain roughly 220,000 clones, 86% of them seen just once; the ten biggest clones take up about 6%. The source material was peripheral blood. The origin of the receptors is a man older than 75 with acute or convalescent COVID-19.

This clone was counted a few times. This chain links TRBV7-9 with TRBJ1-2; D gene ambiguous. This CDR3 contains 14 residues. V was pared by 5 bases and J by 2 bases, with 12 bases between. The germline V gene has CDR1 SEHNR and CDR2 FQNEAQ (reference sequence). The CDR3 is CASSPGSGNYGYTF. CDR3 DNA sequence: TGTGCCAGCAGCCCGGGTTCGGGGAACTATGGCTACACCTTC.

V is TRBV30 and J is TRBJ1-3; the D gene is possibly TRBD1 (6 bases). With 3 bases removed from V and 2 bases from J, the gap between germline ends came to 8 bases. In germline, CDR1 is GTSNPN, CDR2 SVGIG (reference sequence). The CDR3 covers 13 residues. The CDR3 reads CAWRQGPGNTIYF. The CDR3 coding sequence is TGTGCCTGGAGACAGGGCCCTGGAAACACCATATATTTT.

The genes are TRBV2 and TRBJ2-3; TRBD2 aligns across 10 bases. This CDR3 comprises 19 residues. Germline V gene sequence: CDR1 SNHLY, CDR2 FYNNEI. V was clipped by 7 bases and J by 1 base; unmatched bases: 17. The CDR3 region is CASIADRLTGTSGTDTQYF. The CDR3 DNA sequence: TGTGCCAGCATAGCAGATAGACTCACCGGGACTAGCGGCACAGATACGCAGTATTTT.

V and J are TRBV13 and TRBJ2-5; the match to TRBD2 covers 15 bases. The CDR3 extends over 16 amino acids. After removal of 5 bases from V and 3 bases from J, the junction contained 4 bases not matched to a gene. CDR1 is PRHDT, CDR2 FYEKMQ, per germline (reference sequence). CDR3 in DNA: TGTGCCAGCAGCCGGACTAGCGGGAGGGCCGAAGAGACCCAGTACTTC. Protein sequence: CASSRTSGRAEETQYF.

This clone was picked up a small number of times. The chain joins TRBV6-1 to TRBJ1-1; 7 bases are shared with TRBD1. The CDR3 consists of 18 residues. Germline CDR1 is MNHNS and CDR2 is SASEGT. Germline trimming cut 4 bases from V and 0 bases from J; bases unmatched to any gene: 14. CDR3 DNA sequence: TGTGCCAGCAGTGCACGATCGGGACAGTGGGGCCTGAACACTGAAGCTTTCTTT. Amino acid sequence: CASSARSGQWGLNTEAFF.

The gene calls are TRBV2 and TRBJ2-7; 10 positions match TRBD2. After removal of 6 bases from V and 1 base from J, the junction contained 3 bases not matched to a gene. The CDR3 has 14 amino acids. Germline V gives CDR1 SNHLY, CDR2 FYNNEI. The CDR3 region has the DNA TGTGCCAGCAGAATAGCGGGAGGATCCTACGAGCAGTACTTC. Translating it yields CASRIAGGSYEQYF.

The chain employs TRBV5-5 and TRBJ1-5; the D gene is possibly TRBD1 (6 bases). Germline values: CDR1 SGHKS, CDR2 YYEKEE (reference sequence). The CDR3 totals 16 residues. V shed 0 bases and J shed 3 bases, with 13 bases lying between them. The CDR3 nucleotides read TGTGCCAGCAGCTTGGTGGGGGGGCTGAACAATCAGCCCCAGCATTTT. Protein: CASSLVGGLNNQPQHF.

The V gene is TRBV5-1, the J gene TRBJ2-3, with TRBD2 identical over 10 bases. The CDR3 contains 15 residues. The V gene's germline CDR1 is SGHRS and CDR2 YFSETQ. J was trimmed by 6 bases and V by 0 bases; bases with no gene match: 4. CDR3 DNA: TGCGCCAGCAGCTTGGGTCCTAGCGGGAGTGATACGCAGTATTTT. Encoded protein: CASSLGPSGSDTQYF.

The chain combines TRBV18 with TRBJ2-1; tentative D call: TRBD1 (6 bases). Germline V gene sequence: CDR1 KGHSH, CDR2 LQKENI. V was trimmed by 3 bases and J by 7 bases, leaving 13 bases between them. The CDR3 contains 14 residues. CDR3 loop: CASSPGAGKNEQFF. The CDR3 coding sequence is TGTGCCAGCTCACCGGGGGCCGGTAAGAATGAGCAGTTCTTC.

The V gene is TRBV30, the J gene TRBJ2-5; TRBD1 agrees at 10 bases. With 2 bases clipped from V and 5 bases from J, the junction kept 11 bases outside the gene matches. CDR1 GTSNPN and CDR2 SVGIG come from the germline V gene (reference sequence). CDR3 size: 16 residues. This chain's CDR3 is CAWSTSGTGVRETQYF. DNA for the CDR3: TGTGCCTGGAGTACCTCCGGGACAGGGGTCCGGGAGACCCAGTACTTC.

The chain employs TRBV19 and TRBJ2-1, with D possibly TRBD1 on 6 matching bases. The germline V and J ends were trimmed by 8 bases and 0 bases, with 11 bases remaining between them. Germline V gene data show CDR1 as LNHDA and CDR2 as SQIVND (reference sequence). CDR3 size: 14 residues. The CDR3 DNA sequence: TGTGCCAGTCATACAGGGTACTCCTACAATGAGCAGTTCTTC. Residues: CASHTGYSYNEQFF.

The chain links TRBV21-1 to TRBJ2-5; the D call TRBD1 from the table was never checked on the DNA. TRBV21-1 is a pseudogene locus. The CDR3 runs 16 residues. The CDR3 here is CASSTYPGTGKKTQYF. Here the CDR3 DNA reads TGTGCCAGCAGCACTTACCCCGGGACAGGGAAGAAGACCCAGTACTTC.

This clone was recorded a few times. The gene calls are TRBV10-1 and TRBJ1-5; no firm D call. Germline values: CDR1 WNHNN, CDR2 SYGVQD (reference sequence). This CDR3 region has 12 residues. With 6 bases removed from V and 12 bases from J, the gap between germline ends came to 15 bases. The CDR3 region is CASRNRLRIQHF. The CDR3, as DNA: TGCGCCAGCAGGAATAGACTTAGGATCCAGCATTTT.

This chain joins TRBV19 and TRBJ1-1; 7 nucleotides align to TRBD1. Trimming took 2 bases from V and 1 from J; bases not matched to a gene: 10. CDR1 and CDR2 (germline): LNHDA, SQIVND (reference sequence). The CDR3 sequence is 17 residues long. The CDR3 nucleotides are TGTGCCAGTAGTATACCAGGGACAGAGAATTGGAACACTGAAGCTTTCTTT. Protein product: CASSIPGTENWNTEAFF. Looking up the rest from reference TRBV19 and TRBJ1-1 gives the full variable domain: DGGITQSPKYLFRKEGQNVTLSCEQNLNHDAMYWYRQDPGQGLRLIYYSQIVNDFQKGDIAEGYSVSREKKESFPLTVTSAQKNPTAFYLCASSIPGTENWNTEAFFGQGTRLTVV.

This clone occurred a few times. This chain links TRBV3-1 (or the pseudogene TRBV3-2) with TRBJ2-3, with 13 nucleotides matching TRBD2. Per germline, CDR1 LGHDT and CDR2 YNNKEL (reference sequence). The CDR3 is 17 amino acids. The V gene end was trimmed by 0 bases and the J gene end by 7 bases; junction bases not matched to a gene: 7. CDR3: CASSQDLTSGRGNTQYF. For the CDR3, the DNA is TGTGCCAGCAGCCAAGATCTAACTAGCGGGAGGGGGAATACGCAGTATTTT.